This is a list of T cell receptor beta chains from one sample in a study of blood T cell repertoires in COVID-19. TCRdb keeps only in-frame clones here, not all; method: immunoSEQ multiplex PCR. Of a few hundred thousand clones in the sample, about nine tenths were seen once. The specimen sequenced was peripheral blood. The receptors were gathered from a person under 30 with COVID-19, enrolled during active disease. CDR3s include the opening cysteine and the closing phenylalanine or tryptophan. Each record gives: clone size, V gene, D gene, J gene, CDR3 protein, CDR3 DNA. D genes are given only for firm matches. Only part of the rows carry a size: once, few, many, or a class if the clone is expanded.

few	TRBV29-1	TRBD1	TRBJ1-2	CSDWDRNYGYTF	TGCAGCGATTGGGACAGGAACTATGGCTACACCTTC
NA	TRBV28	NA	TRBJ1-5	CASSSGGARKPQHF	TGTGCCAGCAGTTCCGGGGGGGCGCGAAAGCCCCAGCATTTT
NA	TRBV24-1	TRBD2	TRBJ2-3	CATSDLDSGSPDTQYF	TGTGCCACCAGTGATTTGGACAGCGGGAGCCCAGATACGCAGTATTTT
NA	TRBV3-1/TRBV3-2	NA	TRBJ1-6	CASSRGGSPLHF	TGTGCCAGCAGCCGAGGGGGTTCACCCCTCCACTTT
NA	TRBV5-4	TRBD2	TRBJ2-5	CASSGGREGQETQYF	TGTGCCAGCAGCGGCGGGCGGGAGGGCCAAGAGACCCAGTACTTC
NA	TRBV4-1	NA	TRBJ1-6	CASSQVLRGGGNSPLHF	TGCGCCAGCAGCCAAGTCCTACGGGGCGGAGGGAATTCACCCCTCCACTTT
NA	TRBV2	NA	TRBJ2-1	CASSERLYNEQFF	TGTGCCAGCAGTGAGAGACTATACAATGAGCAGTTCTTC
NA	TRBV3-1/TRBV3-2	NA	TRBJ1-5	CASSQVFRHWQRDQPQHF	TGTGCCAGCAGCCAAGTTTTCCGTCACTGGCAGAGGGATCAGCCCCAGCATTTT
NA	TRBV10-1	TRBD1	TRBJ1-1	CASSGDRAAEAFF	TGCGCCAGCAGTGGAGACAGGGCCGCTGAAGCTTTCTTT
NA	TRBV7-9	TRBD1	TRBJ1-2	CASSLALETGHYGYTF	TGTGCCAGCAGCTTAGCGTTGGAGACAGGGCACTATGGCTACACCTTC
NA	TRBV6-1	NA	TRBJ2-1	CASSEDKGYGQFF	TGTGCCAGCAGTGAGGACAAGGGGTACGGGCAGTTCTTC
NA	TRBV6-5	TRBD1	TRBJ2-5	CASSTGTGAETQYF	TGTGCCAGCAGCACCGGGACAGGGGCAGAGACCCAGTACTTC
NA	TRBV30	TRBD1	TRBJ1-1	CAWGSQGMNTEAFF	TGTGCCTGGGGATCACAGGGGATGAACACTGAAGCTTTCTTT
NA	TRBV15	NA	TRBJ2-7	CATSTDISYEQYF	TGTGCCACCAGCACAGACATCTCCTACGAGCAGTACTTC
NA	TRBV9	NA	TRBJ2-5	CASSASTQETQYF	TGTGCCAGCAGCGCCTCAACTCAAGAGACCCAGTACTTC
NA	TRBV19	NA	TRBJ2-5	CASSNGQETQYF	TGTGCCAGTAGTAACGGCCAAGAGACCCAGTACTTC
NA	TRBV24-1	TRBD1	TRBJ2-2	CATSDPGQGTGELFF	TGTGCCACCAGTGACCCTGGACAGGGCACCGGGGAGCTGTTTTTT
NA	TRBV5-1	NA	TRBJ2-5	CASSPGTRIETQYF	TGCGCCAGCAGCCCGGGGACTCGAATAGAGACCCAGTACTTC
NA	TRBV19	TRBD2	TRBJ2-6	CASSTSGVISGANVLTF	TGTGCCAGTAGTACTAGCGGGGTTATCTCTGGGGCCAACGTCCTGACTTTC
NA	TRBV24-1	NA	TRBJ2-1	CATSDIAESYNEQFF	TGTGCCACCAGTGACATAGCGGAGAGCTACAATGAGCAGTTCTTC
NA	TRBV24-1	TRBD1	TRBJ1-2	CATSDRQGGAGYTF	TGTGCCACCAGTGATCGACAGGGGGGCGCTGGCTACACCTTC
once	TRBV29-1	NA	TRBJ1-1	CSALTGGPNTEAFF	TGCAGCGCCCTGACAGGCGGACCGAACACTGAAGCTTTCTTT
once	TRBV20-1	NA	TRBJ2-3	CSAAGSDTQYF	TGCAGTGCTGCAGGGTCAGATACGCAGTATTTT
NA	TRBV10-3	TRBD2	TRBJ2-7	CAISAFAGDYEQYF	TGTGCCATCAGTGCCTTTGCGGGAGACTACGAGCAGTACTTC
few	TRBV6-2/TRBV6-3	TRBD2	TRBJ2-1	CASSYGASGHSYNEQFF	TGTGCCAGCAGTTACGGGGCTAGCGGGCACTCCTACAATGAGCAGTTCTTC
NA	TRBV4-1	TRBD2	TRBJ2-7	CASSHELAGGYEQYF	TGCGCCAGCAGCCACGAACTAGCGGGAGGGTACGAGCAGTACTTC
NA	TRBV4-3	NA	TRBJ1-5	CASSLVPEAAQHF	TGCGCCAGCAGCCTAGTTCCGGAGGCGGCCCAGCATTTT
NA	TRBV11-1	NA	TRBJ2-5	CASSMGLRMGQETQYF	TGTGCCAGCAGTATGGGACTCCGTATGGGTCAAGAGACCCAGTACTTC
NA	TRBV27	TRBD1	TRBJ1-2	CASSAQGLNGYTF	TGTGCCAGCAGTGCACAGGGGTTGAATGGCTACACCTTC
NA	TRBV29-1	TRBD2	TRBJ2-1	CSVDWREQLF	TGCAGCGTTGACTGGCGGGAGCAACTCTTC
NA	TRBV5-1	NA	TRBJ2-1	CASREDSYNEQFF	TGCGCCAGCAGGGAGGACTCCTACAATGAGCAGTTCTTC
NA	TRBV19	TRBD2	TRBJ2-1	CASSKVAGGQNEQFF	TGTGCCAGTAGTAAGGTAGCGGGAGGCCAAAATGAGCAGTTCTTC
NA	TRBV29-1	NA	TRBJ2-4	CSVEEGAKNIQYF	TGCAGCGTTGAAGAAGGGGCGAAAAACATTCAGTACTTC
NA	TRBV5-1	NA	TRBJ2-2	CASSSDWVGGNTGELFF	TGCGCCAGCAGCTCGGACTGGGTTGGGGGCAACACCGGGGAGCTGTTTTTT
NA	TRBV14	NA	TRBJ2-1	CASSAAPSSYNEQFF	TGTGCCAGCAGCGCGGCCCCGAGCTCCTACAATGAGCAGTTCTTC
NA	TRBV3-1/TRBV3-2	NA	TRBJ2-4	CASRQANIQYF	TGTGCCAGCCGACAGGCCAACATTCAGTACTTC
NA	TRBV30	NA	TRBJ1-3	CAWSLSSGNTIYF	TGTGCCTGGAGTCTTAGCTCTGGAAACACCATATATTTT
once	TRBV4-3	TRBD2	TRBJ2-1	CASSQERSGLAVNEQFF	TGCGCCAGCAGCCAAGAAAGATCAGGACTAGCTGTCAATGAGCAGTTCTTC
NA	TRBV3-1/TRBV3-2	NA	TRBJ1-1	CASSQRGTEAFF	TGTGCCAGCAGCCAAAGGGGCACTGAAGCTTTCTTT
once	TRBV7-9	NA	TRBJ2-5	CASIRAQDGEETQYF	TGTGCCAGCATCCGAGCGCAAGACGGGGAAGAGACCCAGTACTTC
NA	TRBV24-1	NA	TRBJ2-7	CATSDSFVQDEQYF	TGTGCCACCAGTGATAGCTTCGTGCAGGACGAGCAGTACTTC
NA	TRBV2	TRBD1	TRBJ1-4	CASEGQGNEKLFF	TGTGCCAGCGAAGGACAGGGGAATGAAAAACTGTTTTTT
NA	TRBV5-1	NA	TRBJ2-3	CASSPQAQQTDTQYF	TGCGCCAGCAGCCCTCAAGCACAACAGACAGATACGCAGTATTTT
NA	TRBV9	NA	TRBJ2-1	CASSVGSAASYNEQFF	TGTGCCAGCAGCGTAGGGTCAGCGGCATCCTACAATGAGCAGTTCTTC
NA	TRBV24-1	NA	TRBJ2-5	CATSDSDIRETQYF	TGTGCCACCAGTGATTCGGACATTCGGGAGACCCAGTACTTC
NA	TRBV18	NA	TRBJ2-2	CASSPPLGELFF	TGTGCCAGCTCACCCCCGTTGGGGGAGCTGTTTTTT
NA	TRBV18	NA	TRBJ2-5	CASSPEQETQYF	TGTGCCAGCTCACCTGAGCAAGAGACCCAGTACTTC
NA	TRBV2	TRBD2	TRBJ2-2	CASSLTSGRSTGELFF	TGTGCCAGCAGCTTGACTAGCGGGAGGAGTACCGGGGAGCTGTTTTTT
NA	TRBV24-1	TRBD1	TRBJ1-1	CATSGGTVPSTFF	TGTGCCACCAGTGGCGGGACAGTGCCCAGCACCTTCTTT
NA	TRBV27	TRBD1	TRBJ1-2	CASSSTGAGYTF	TGTGCCAGCAGTTCCACAGGGGCCGGCTACACCTTC
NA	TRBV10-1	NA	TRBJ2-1	CASSGTSSSYNEQFF	TGCGCCAGCAGTGGGACTTCGAGCTCCTACAATGAGCAGTTCTTC
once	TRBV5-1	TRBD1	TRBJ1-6	CASSLEGASPLHF	TGCGCCAGCAGCTTGGAGGGGGCGTCACCCCTCCACTTT
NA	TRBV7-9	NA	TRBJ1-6	CASSLVDSYSPLHF	TGTGCCAGCAGCTTAGTAGACAGTTATTCACCCCTCCACTTT
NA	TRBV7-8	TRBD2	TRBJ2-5	CASSFPGTSGRWGETQYF	TGTGCCAGCAGCTTCCCCGGGACTAGCGGGAGGTGGGGAGAGACCCAGTACTTC
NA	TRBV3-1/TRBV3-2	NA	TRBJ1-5	CASSSGRNQPQHF	TGTGCCAGCAGCTCAGGGCGCAATCAGCCCCAGCATTTT